This TCR beta chain emerged from a study of cytomegalovirus exposure and HLA in healthy donors. The CDR3 totals 14 residues. From germline, CDR1 is ENHRY and CDR2 SYGVKD. V trimming: 3 bases; J trimming: 11 bases; junction bases outside the gene matches: 11. Healthy bone marrow donors formed the donor group. Amplification used 60 Vbeta primers and 13 Jbeta primers. Sequencing was performed with immunoSEQ multiplex PCR; in TCRdb, only in-frame clones are kept and a portion is missing. Here the sample spans 150,000 to 200,000 clones, 70% to 80% being singletons. What was sequenced was PBMCs. The chain recombines TRBV10-3 with TRBJ1-1, with 8 bases fitting TRBD1. The sequence derives from a woman under 40 in good health and CMV-seropositive. The CDR3: CAISDGQGSGVAFF. CDR3 coding DNA: TGTGCCATCAGTGATGGACAGGGTTCAGGAGTTGCTTTCTTT.